These 17 T cell receptor beta chains originate from one sample sequenced in a study of blood T cell repertoires in COVID-19. Sequenced by immunoSEQ multiplex PCR; TCRdb stores in-frame clones only, minus some. There are around 370,000 clones in the sample; more than 75% occur only once, and 6% to 7% lies in the top ten. The sample comprised peripheral blood. These TCRs come from a woman aged 50 to 65 with COVID-19, enrolled during active disease.

This sequence joins TRBV30 and TRBJ2-1; 16 nucleotides match TRBD2. Per the germline V gene, CDR1 is GTSNPN and CDR2 is SVGIG (reference sequence). V shed 8 bases, J shed 8 bases, and the junction held 24 bases outside the gene matches. This CDR3 spans 20 amino acids. CDR3 sequence reads: CASRDRGNPGLAGGGYEQFF. In DNA, the CDR3 is TGTGCCAGCCGGGACAGGGGGAACCCGGGACTAGCGGGAGGGGGCTATGAGCAGTTCTTC.

This clone was seen only once. J is TRBJ1-2 and V is TRBV5-6; 7 bases are a match to TRBD1. The V segment lost 2 bases and the J segment 14 bases; nucleotides outside the gene matches: 12. CDR3 size: 13 residues. Germline CDR1 reads SGHDT; CDR2 reads YYEEEE. Here the CDR3 reads CASSFGSGGLITF. CDR3 nucleotides: TGTGCCAGCAGCTTTGGGTCAGGGGGTTTGATTACCTTC.

The chain carries TRBV5-8 and TRBJ2-1; D is possibly TRBD2 (5 bases). Germline V gene sequence: CDR1 SGHTS, CDR2 YDEGEE. There are 13 residues in the CDR3. Trimming took off 2 bases at V and 5 bases at J, with 8 bases between the two ends. The chain's CDR3 is CASSLTSDNEQFF. The CDR3, as DNA: TGTGCCAGCAGCTTAACTAGTGACAATGAGCAGTTCTTC.

The gene calls are TRBV7-2 and TRBJ1-5; 8 nucleotides match TRBD1. This CDR3 has 16 amino acids. CDR1 is SGHTA and CDR2 is FQGNSA in the germline V gene. The ends lost 1 base at V and 6 bases at J; junction bases unmatched: 8. This chain's CDR3 is CASSLVSQGEGQPQHF. Written as DNA, the CDR3 is TGTGCCAGCAGCTTAGTATCACAGGGGGAAGGTCAGCCCCAGCATTTT.

The sample holds a few counts of this clone. This chain links TRBV11-2 with TRBJ1-1, with D hard to call. The CDR3 is 13 residues long. The germline V gene has CDR1 SGHAT and CDR2 FQNNGV. V shed 1 base and J shed 7 bases, with 10 bases lying between them. The CDR3 DNA follows: TGTGCCAGCAGCTTAGGTTACGGCGGTGAAGCTTTCTTT. Protein product: CASSLGYGGEAFF.

This chain joins TRBV10-3 and TRBJ2-5; TRBD2 is a possible D gene (5 bases). The length of the CDR3 is 15 residues. CDR1 ENHRY and CDR2 SYGVKD come from the germline V gene. The V end lost 0 bases, the J end lost 1 base, and 9 bases lay between the germline ends. The CDR3 is CAISESSGRQETQYF. CDR3 DNA: TGTGCCATCAGTGAGTCAAGCGGTCGCCAAGAGACCCAGTACTTC.

This chain links TRBV6-2 or TRBV6-3 with TRBJ2-7; weak D call: TRBD2 (6 bases). The V end was cut by 5 bases, the J end by 4 bases, with 21 bases between. This CDR3 spans 16 amino acids. CDR1 is MNHEY, CDR2 SVGEGT, per germline. In DNA, the CDR3 is TGTGCCAGCAGTACCGCTACCCACGGAGGGCCATACGAGCAGTACTTC. Residues: CASSTATHGGPYEQYF.

This clone has a handful of counts. The chain couples TRBV7-9 to TRBJ2-7, with 9 bases matching TRBD1. CDR3 length equals 16 residues. CDR1 is SEHNR, CDR2 FQNEAQ, per germline (reference sequence). The ends lost 5 bases at V and 4 bases at J; junction bases unmatched: 12. The CDR3 region has the DNA TGTGCCAGCAGCGAGGGTCTTTGGACAGGGGATTACGAGCAGTACTTC. Residues: CASSEGLWTGDYEQYF.

The V and J genes are TRBV3-1 (or the pseudogene TRBV3-2) and TRBJ2-5; no definite D call. Per germline, CDR1 LGHDT and CDR2 YNNKEL (reference sequence). This CDR3 is built from 11 residues. The V gene lost 3 bases and the J gene lost 7 bases, with 6 bases spanning the gap. CDR3 nucleotide sequence: TGTGCCAGCAGCCACCTGTCGACCCAGTACTTC. Protein sequence: CASSHLSTQYF.

The V and J genes are TRBV7-9 and TRBJ1-2; D remains ambiguous. The length of the CDR3 is 12 residues. Germline CDR1 reads SEHNR; CDR2 reads FQNEAQ (reference sequence). The V end was cut by 2 bases, the J end by 4 bases, with 5 bases between. DNA for the CDR3: TGTGCCAGCAGCTTAAACAGCTATGGCTACACCTTC. Amino acid sequence: CASSLNSYGYTF.

This clone was picked up one time. The V and J genes are TRBV18 and TRBJ2-1; the D gene is possibly TRBD2 (7 bases). Germline loops: CDR1 KGHSH, CDR2 LQKENI. Between the trimmed V and J ends, which lost 3 bases and 5 bases, there was a span of 17 bases. CDR3 size: 16 residues. The CDR3 DNA reads TGTGCCAGCTCACCGGAAGGGGGGGCTAAGAACAATGAGCAGTTCTTC. This gives the protein CASSPEGGAKNNEQFF.

The genes are TRBV6-5 and TRBJ1-6; D is undetermined. CDR1 is MNHEY and CDR2 is SVGAGI in the germline V gene. The CDR3 totals 15 residues. Trimming removed 3 bases from V and 6 bases from J, with 12 bases in between. The CDR3 here is CASSYEITSNSPLHF. DNA of the CDR3: TGTGCCAGCAGTTATGAGATAACTAGTAATTCACCCCTCCACTTT.

This clone has more than one count but fewer than ten. V and J are TRBV4-1 and TRBJ2-5; the match to TRBD2 covers 10 bases. V was pared by 1 base and J by 7 bases, with 6 bases of the junction left unmatched. CDR1 MGHRA and CDR2 YSYEKL come from the germline V gene. This CDR3 has 15 amino acids. The DNA of the CDR3 is TGCGCCAGCAGCCAAGGGACTAGCGGAGCCGGGACCCAGTACTTC. Residues: CASSQGTSGAGTQYF.

The chain has TRBV5-1 and TRBJ2-2; the match to TRBD2 covers 7 bases. The V and J ends lost 4 bases and 4 bases, in that order; junction bases with no gene match: 4. The CDR3 contains 14 residues. Germline CDR1 SGHRS, CDR2 YFSETQ. CDR3 sequence reads: CASSPAGSTGELFF. In nucleotides, the CDR3 is TGCGCCAGCAGCCCAGCGGGGTCCACCGGGGAGCTGTTTTTT.

This sequence joins TRBV18 and TRBJ1-6; D not certain. Per the germline V gene, CDR1 is KGHSH and CDR2 is LQKENI. This CDR3 has 15 amino acids. V lost 4 bases to trimming and J lost 2 bases, with 9 bases between them. Here the CDR3 DNA reads TGTGCCAGCTCACAGACTGAGGCCTATAATTCACCCCTCCACTTT. This gives the protein CASSQTEAYNSPLHF. The whole variable domain, remainder taken from reference TRBV18 and TRBJ1-6, is NAGVMQNPRHLVRRRGQEARLRCSPMKGHSHVYWYRQLPEEGLKFMVYLQKENIIDESGMPKERFSAEFPKEGPSILRIQQVVRGDSAAYFCASSQTEAYNSPLHFGNGTRLTVT.

This chain links TRBV7-8 with TRBJ2-2, with D possibly matching TRBD2 (6 bases). CDR3 length: 16 residues. Trimming shortened V by 5 bases and J by 4 bases, and 17 bases separated the two germline ends. Germline CDR1 reads SGHVS; CDR2 reads FQNEAQ. CDR3 residues: CASSPRSRGGTGELFF. CDR3 nucleotides: TGTGCCAGCAGCCCTCGGTCGCGGGGTGGCACCGGGGAGCTGTTTTTT.

V usage is TRBV5-4 and J usage is TRBJ1-2, with TRBD1 identical over 7 bases. Germline assignment: CDR1 SGHNT and CDR2 YYREEE (reference sequence). J lost 4 bases, V lost 4 bases, and 10 bases had no gene match. This CDR3 is 15 amino acids long. Here the CDR3 reads CASSPRQGRSYGYTF. The CDR3 DNA follows: TGTGCCAGCAGCCCGCGACAGGGAAGGAGCTATGGCTACACCTTC. Together with reference TRBV5-4 and TRBJ1-2, the CDR3 gives the full variable domain: ETGVTQSPTHLIKTRGQQVTLRCSSQSGHNTVSWYQQALGQGPQFIFQYYREEENGRGNFPPRFSGLQFPNYSSELNVNALELDDSALYLCASSPRQGRSYGYTFGSGTRLTVV.